Listed below are T cell receptor beta chains from one sample, sequenced in a study of blood T cell repertoires in COVID-19. The protocol was immunoSEQ multiplex PCR, while the TCRdb copy is restricted to in-frame clones and leaves out a portion. The data show about 250,000 clones, with over 75% seen just once and about 9.3% held by the top ten. Sequenced input: PBMCs or T cells enriched from blood (not recorded which). Receptors were obtained from a woman between 50 and 59 years old with acute COVID-19. Each CDR3 is given with its conserved first and last residue. The order of the fields is D gene, J gene, clone size, V gene, CDR3 protein, CDR3 DNA. The D gene is left open where the match is weak. Some rows mark clone size as missing; the rest say once, few, many or name a class of expanded clone.

d_call: -
j_call: TRBJ1-2
clone_size: -
v_call: TRBV12-5
cdr3_aa: CASGPRGGRDDGYTF
cdr3_nt: TGTGCTAGTGGTCCCCGGGGGGGGCGCGATGATGGCTACACCTTC

d_call: -
j_call: TRBJ1-3
clone_size: once
v_call: TRBV13
cdr3_aa: CASSLDSGRTGNTIYF
cdr3_nt: TGTGCCAGCAGCTTAGATTCAGGGAGGACTGGAAACACCATATATTTT

d_call: TRBD1
j_call: TRBJ1-2
clone_size: -
v_call: TRBV12-3/TRBV12-4
cdr3_aa: CASSPQGYGYTF
cdr3_nt: TGTGCCAGCAGCCCACAGGGGTATGGCTACACCTTC

d_call: TRBD1
j_call: TRBJ1-5
clone_size: -
v_call: TRBV6-5
cdr3_aa: CASTDTDRYNQPQHF
cdr3_nt: TGTGCCAGCACCGATACGGACAGGTACAATCAGCCCCAGCATTTT

d_call: TRBD1
j_call: TRBJ1-1
clone_size: -
v_call: TRBV6-5
cdr3_aa: CAGGDRGDAEAFF
cdr3_nt: TGTGCCGGAGGGGACAGGGGTGACGCTGAAGCTTTCTTT

d_call: -
j_call: TRBJ1-6
clone_size: -
v_call: TRBV7-2
cdr3_aa: CASSLQNSPLHF
cdr3_nt: TGTGCCAGCAGCTTACAGAATTCACCCCTCCACTTT

d_call: -
j_call: TRBJ1-5
clone_size: -
v_call: TRBV19
cdr3_aa: CASSMKQGLGLNQPQHF
cdr3_nt: TGTGCCAGTAGTATGAAACAGGGCCTCGGGCTCAATCAGCCCCAGCATTTT

d_call: -
j_call: TRBJ1-2
clone_size: -
v_call: TRBV11-3
cdr3_aa: CASRREDGYTF
cdr3_nt: TGTGCCAGCAGAAGGGAGGATGGCTACACCTTC

d_call: TRBD1
j_call: TRBJ1-3
clone_size: -
v_call: TRBV6-2/TRBV6-3
cdr3_aa: CASSYTSGTALGGNTIYF
cdr3_nt: TGTGCCAGCAGTTACACTTCCGGGACAGCTCTTGGAGGAAACACCATATATTTT

d_call: TRBD2
j_call: TRBJ2-7
clone_size: -
v_call: TRBV27
cdr3_aa: CASSDSPSGAHYEQYF
cdr3_nt: TGTGCCAGCAGTGATTCGCCTAGCGGGGCTCACTACGAGCAGTACTTC

d_call: -
j_call: TRBJ2-2
clone_size: -
v_call: TRBV6-2/TRBV6-3
cdr3_aa: CASSFREGTGELFF
cdr3_nt: TGTGCCAGCAGTTTCCGGGAAGGCACCGGGGAGCTGTTTTTT

d_call: TRBD2
j_call: TRBJ2-5
clone_size: -
v_call: TRBV27
cdr3_aa: CASSLLKSGGAETQYF
cdr3_nt: TGTGCCAGCAGTTTACTTAAAAGCGGGGGGGCCGAGACCCAGTACTTC

d_call: TRBD1
j_call: TRBJ1-5
clone_size: -
v_call: TRBV5-8
cdr3_aa: CASSPGQVVNQPQHF
cdr3_nt: TGTGCCAGCAGCCCAGGACAGGTTGTAAATCAGCCCCAGCATTTT

d_call: TRBD1
j_call: TRBJ1-2
clone_size: -
v_call: TRBV7-2
cdr3_aa: CASSLRQGARGYTF
cdr3_nt: TGTGCCAGCAGCTTACGGCAGGGGGCGCGTGGCTACACCTTC

d_call: TRBD1
j_call: TRBJ1-5
clone_size: -
v_call: TRBV19
cdr3_aa: CASSIDGRGLGQPQHF
cdr3_nt: TGTGCCAGTAGTATTGACGGCAGGGGGCTCGGTCAGCCCCAGCATTTT

d_call: -
j_call: TRBJ1-1
clone_size: -
v_call: TRBV6-5
cdr3_aa: CASSRQKGSAFF
cdr3_nt: TGTGCCAGCAGTCGACAGAAGGGGTCGGCTTTCTTT

d_call: TRBD1
j_call: TRBJ1-2
clone_size: once
v_call: TRBV19
cdr3_aa: CASRPPGTGGNGGYTF
cdr3_nt: TGTGCCAGTAGACCACCCGGGACAGGGGGAAATGGTGGCTACACCTTC

d_call: TRBD2
j_call: TRBJ2-5
clone_size: -
v_call: TRBV10-3
cdr3_aa: CAISEKREYQETQYF
cdr3_nt: TGTGCCATCAGTGAGAAGCGGGAATACCAAGAGACCCAGTACTTC

d_call: -
j_call: TRBJ2-1
clone_size: -
v_call: TRBV9
cdr3_aa: CASSVDSGVLNEQFF
cdr3_nt: TGTGCCAGCAGCGTAGATTCGGGGGTATTGAATGAGCAGTTCTTC

d_call: TRBD1
j_call: TRBJ2-7
clone_size: -
v_call: TRBV28
cdr3_aa: CASSFSTGVYEQYF
cdr3_nt: TGTGCCAGCAGTTTTTCGACAGGGGTCTACGAGCAGTACTTC

d_call: -
j_call: TRBJ1-1
clone_size: -
v_call: TRBV30
cdr3_aa: CAWSVYTSNTEAFF
cdr3_nt: TGTGCCTGGAGTGTGTACACCTCGAACACTGAAGCTTTCTTT

d_call: TRBD1
j_call: TRBJ2-7
clone_size: -
v_call: TRBV6-2/TRBV6-3
cdr3_aa: CASSSLDRGLTQQYF
cdr3_nt: TGTGCCAGCAGTTCCCTGGACAGGGGCCTTACTCAGCAGTACTTC

d_call: TRBD1
j_call: TRBJ2-7
clone_size: once
v_call: TRBV27
cdr3_aa: CASSLSPPSGGQKYEQYF
cdr3_nt: TGTGCCAGCAGTTTATCGCCCCCGTCAGGGGGCCAGAAGTACGAGCAGTACTTC

d_call: TRBD1
j_call: TRBJ1-2
clone_size: few
v_call: TRBV10-3
cdr3_aa: CAISGDRGDYGYTF
cdr3_nt: TGTGCCATCAGTGGGGACAGGGGTGACTATGGCTACACCTTC

d_call: TRBD1
j_call: TRBJ1-6
clone_size: -
v_call: TRBV6-5
cdr3_aa: CASSYSGRGRSPLHF
cdr3_nt: TGTGCCAGCAGTTACTCCGGCAGGGGGCGTTCACCCCTCCACTTT